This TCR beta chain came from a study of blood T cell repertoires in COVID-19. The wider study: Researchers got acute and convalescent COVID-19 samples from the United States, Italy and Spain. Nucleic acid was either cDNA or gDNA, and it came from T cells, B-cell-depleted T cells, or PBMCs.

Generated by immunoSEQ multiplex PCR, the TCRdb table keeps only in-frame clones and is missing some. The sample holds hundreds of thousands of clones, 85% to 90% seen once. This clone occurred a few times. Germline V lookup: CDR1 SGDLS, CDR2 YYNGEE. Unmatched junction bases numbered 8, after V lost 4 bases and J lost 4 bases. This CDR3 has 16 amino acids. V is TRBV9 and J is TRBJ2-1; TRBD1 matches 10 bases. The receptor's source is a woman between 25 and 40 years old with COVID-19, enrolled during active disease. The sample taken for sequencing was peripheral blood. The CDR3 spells CASSPRTGGSYNEQFF. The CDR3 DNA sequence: TGTGCCAGCAGCCCCAGGACAGGGGGGTCATACAATGAGCAGTTCTTC. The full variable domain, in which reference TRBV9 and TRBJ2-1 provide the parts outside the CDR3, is DSGVTQTPKHLITATGQRVTLRCSPRSGDLSVYWYQQSLDQGLQFLIQYYNGEERAKGNILERFSAQQFPDLHSELNLSSLELGDSALYFCASSPRTGGSYNEQFFGPGTRLTVL.